A selection of T cell receptor beta chains follows, all from one sample in a study of tumor-infiltrating lymphocytes in primary liver carcinoma. From the multiplex PCR reads, TCRdb called clonotypes with MiXCR, one entry per CDR3 protein. Among 250,000 to 350,000 distinct CDR3 sequences listed, about three fifths were seen once. Source material: peripheral blood. These receptors originate from a woman in her 30s with primary liver carcinoma and hepatitis B virus infection. Both conserved end residues are part of each CDR3. The order of the fields is D gene, J gene, clone size, V gene, CDR3 protein, CDR3 DNA. D genes are given only for firm matches. Size values are once, few and many counts, or a class for expanded clones, and some rows have none.

. TRBJ1-6 . TRBV7-8 CATRQSRAGESPLHF TGTGCCACCCGCCAATCCCGTGCTGGGGAATCACCCCTCCACTTT
. TRBJ1-1 . TRBV11-2 CASRHMTEGTEAFF TGTGCCAGCAGACATATGACGGAGGGCACTGAAGCTTTCTTT
TRBD2 TRBJ2-5 many TRBV11-2 CASSLGSGSETQYF TGTGCCAGCAGCTTAGGAAGCGGGAGTGAGACCCAGTACTTC
TRBD2 TRBJ2-7 . TRBV4-2 CASSQLSGREATYEQYF TGTGCCAGCAGCCAACTTAGCGGGAGGGAGGCAACCTACGAGCAGTACTTC
. TRBJ2-1 few TRBV11-2 CASSSNKTRPDEQFF TGTGCCAGCAGTTCCAACAAGACTAGGCCGGATGAGCAGTTCTTC
TRBD1 TRBJ1-5 . TRBV5-6 CASSRGQKNQPQHF TGTGCCAGTAGCCGGGGACAGAAGAATCAGCCCCAGCATTTT
. TRBJ1-2 once TRBV5-4 CASSSGQGNMDGYTF TGTGCCAGCAGCTCGGGTCAGGGAAATATGGATGGCTACACCTTC
. TRBJ2-5 . TRBV5-4 CASNPREYQETQYF TGTGCCAGCAACCCAAGGGAATACCAAGAGACCCAGTACTTC
. TRBJ2-3 . TRBV11-2 CAGSRNSGGVGVDMQYF TGTGCCGGCAGTCGCAATTCCGGAGGGGTTGGGGTGGATATGCAGTATTTT
TRBD1 TRBJ2-5 . TRBV5-4 CASSTALDRAETQYF TGTGCCAGCAGCACAGCATTGGACAGGGCGGAGACCCAGTACTTC
. TRBJ2-2 . TRBV5-1 CASGPANTGELFF TGCGCCAGCGGCCCAGCGAACACCGGGGAGCTGTTTTTT
TRBD1 TRBJ2-7 few TRBV5-4 CASSLALGQGNYEQYF TGTGCCAGCAGCTTGGCCTTAGGACAGGGGAACTACGAGCAGTACTTC
. TRBJ1-6 . TRBV14 CASGYRAHTYNSPLHF TGTGCCAGCGGATACAGGGCTCACACCTATAATTCACCCCTCCACTTT
. TRBJ1-5 . TRBV7-9 CASSPSRDMLNQPQHF TGTGCCAGCAGCCCGAGCCGGGACATGTTGAATCAGCCCCAGCATTTT
. TRBJ2-1 once TRBV11-2 CASSLGRSSYNGQLF TGTGCCAGCAGCTTAGGACGAAGCTCCTACAATGGGCAGTTATTC
. TRBJ1-2 few TRBV28 CASQFGNYGYTF TGTGCCAGCCAATTTGGGAACTATGGCTACACCTTC
. TRBJ2-1 . TRBV4-1 CASSQEGHGFYEQFF TGCGCCAGCAGCCAAGAAGGCCATGGTTTCTATGAGCAGTTTTTC
. TRBJ2-6 . TRBV11-2 CASSLTCGANVLTF TGTGCCAGCAGTTTAACGTGTGGGGCCAACGTCCTGACTTTC
. TRBJ2-1 . TRBV11-2 CVSSLDIEQFF TGTGTCAGCAGCTTAGACATTGAGCAGTTCTTC
. TRBJ2-7 . TRBV4-3 CASSQDSGPSPYEQYF TGCGCCAGCAGCCAAGATAGCGGCCCTAGCCCCTACGAGCAGTACTTC
TRBD1 TRBJ2-6 many TRBV12-3/TRBV12-4 CASVRGQSGANVLTF TGTGCCAGCGTACGGGGACAGTCTGGGGCCAACGTCCTGACTTTC
. TRBJ2-2 . TRBV11-1 CASSFVRAGIGELFF TGTGCCAGCAGCTTTGTGCGGGCGGGCATCGGGGAGCTGTTTTTT
. TRBJ1-4 many TRBV12-3/TRBV12-4 CASGLGSELFF TGTGCCAGCGGGTTGGGTTCTGAACTGTTTTTT
. TRBJ1-1 few TRBV30 CAWKDSGGKVNTEAFF TGTGCCTGGAAAGATTCGGGGGGCAAAGTGAACACTGAAGCTTTCTTT
TRBD2 TRBJ2-2 many TRBV29-1 CSVRPSGRSGELFF TGCAGCGTCAGACCTAGCGGGCGGTCCGGGGAGCTGTTTTTT
TRBD1 TRBJ2-7 . TRBV5-1 CASSSRQGNEEYF TGCGCCAGCAGCTCCAGACAGGGGAACGAGGAGTACTTC
TRBD2 TRBJ2-4 few TRBV13 CASSLRTSGKNIQYF TGTGCCAGCAGCTTAAGGACTAGCGGGAAAAACATTCAGTACTTC
. TRBJ2-1 many TRBV6-2/TRBV6-3 CASSSSGAYNEQFF TGTGCCAGCAGTTCCTCGGGAGCCTACAATGAGCAGTTCTTC
. TRBJ2-5 once TRBV7-8 CASSPRTVMMETQYF TGTGCCAGCAGCCCCCGGACAGTAATGATGGAGACCCAGTACTTC
TRBD2 TRBJ2-1 . TRBV15 CATSRGETSGPDEQFF TGTGCCACCAGCAGAGGCGAGACTAGCGGGCCCGATGAACAGTTCTTC
. TRBJ2-7 . TRBV12-3/TRBV12-4 CASSLALPDEQYF TGTGCCAGCAGTTTAGCGCTCCCGGACGAGCAGTACTTC
. TRBJ2-1 . TRBV6-1 CASSERPPNFNEQFF TGTGCCAGCAGTGAAAGGCCCCCTAATTTCAATGAGCAGTTCTTC
. TRBJ2-6 once TRBV5-1 CTSTGMAAGANVLTF TGCACCAGCACTGGCATGGCTGCCGGGGCCAACGTCCTGACTTTC
TRBD2 TRBJ2-1 few TRBV29-1 CSARGREPYNEQFF TGCAGCGCCCGCGGGAGGGAGCCCTACAATGAGCAGTTCTTC
. TRBJ2-3 . TRBV7-9 CASSPFGDTQYF TGTGCCAGCAGCCCCTTCGGAGATACGCAGTATTTT
. TRBJ1-1 . TRBV6-5 CVSSGRGGDEAFF TGTGTCAGCAGTGGCCGTGGGGGGGATGAAGCTTTCTTT
. TRBJ2-7 many TRBV6-1 CASSVEAGYEQYF TGTGCCAGCAGTGTTGAGGCCGGCTACGAGCAGTACTTC
. TRBJ1-2 . TRBV11-2 CASRERDTTYGYTF TGTGCCAGCAGAGAGAGGGACACCACCTATGGCTACACTTTC
TRBD2 TRBJ2-1 . TRBV4-3 CASSQDNGRASYNEQFF TGCGCCAGCAGCCAGGATAACGGGAGGGCGAGCTACAATGAGCAGTTCTTC
TRBD1 TRBJ1-5 . TRBV5-4 CASSSDRPRCNQPQHF TGTGCCAGCAGTTCGGACAGGCCTCGGTGTAATCAGCCCCAGCATTTT
. TRBJ1-3 . TRBV30 CAYDGGNTIYF TGTGCCTACGACGGTGGAAACACGATATATTTT
. TRBJ2-3 . TRBV29-1 CSSDAGQSDTQYF TGCAGCTCCGACGCGGGGCAGTCAGATACGCAGTATTTT
TRBD1 TRBJ2-5 few TRBV6-2/TRBV6-3 CASSSRTGKETQYF TGTGCCAGCAGTTCTAGGACAGGGAAAGAGACCCAGTACTTC
TRBD2 TRBJ2-2 . TRBV4-2 CASNPQLAGGSNTGELFF TGTGCCAGCAACCCGCAGCTAGCGGGGGGTTCGAACACCGGGGAGCTGTTTTTT
. TRBJ2-5 . TRBV6-5 CASSYSTLQGPQETQCF TGTGCCAGCAGTTACTCGACTCTCCAGGGCCCCCAAGAGACCCAGTGCTTC
. TRBJ2-1 once TRBV6-5 CASSYLSTYNEQFF TGTGCCAGTAGTTATCTCTCGACTTACAATGAGCAGTTCTTC
. TRBJ2-7 . TRBV28 CASKTAYEQYF TGTGCCAGCAAAACCGCTTACGAGCAGTACTTC
. TRBJ2-1 . TRBV11-2 CTSSPRPSYNEQSF TGTACCAGCAGCCCCCGACCGTCCTACAATGAGCAGTCCTTC
TRBD2 TRBJ2-5 . TRBV12-3/TRBV12-4 CASSGRGLAGIKEETQYF TGTGCCAGCAGTGGAAGGGGACTAGCGGGGATAAAGGAAGAGACCCAGTACTTC
. TRBJ2-7 . TRBV6-1 CASSEGPGSTYEQYF TGTGCCAGCAGTGAAGGTCCAGGGTCAACTTACGAGCAGTACTTC
. TRBJ2-2 . TRBV30 CAWSVGSGRELFF TGTGCCTGGAGTGTGGGTTCCGGGAGGGAGCTGTTTTTT
TRBD1 TRBJ1-2 . TRBV6-5 CASNDLEGTGEDYTF TGTGCCAGCAACGATCTAGAGGGTACAGGGGAAGACTACACCTTC
TRBD2 TRBJ2-7 few TRBV12-3/TRBV12-4 CASSRDLRLAGEMYEQYF TGTGCCAGCAGTCGCGACCTGAGACTAGCGGGAGAAATGTACGAGCAGTACTTC
TRBD1 TRBJ2-1 . TRBV7-3 CASSPDRVNEQFF TGTGCCAGCAGCCCTGACAGGGTAAATGAGCAGTTCTTC
TRBD1 TRBJ1-5 . TRBV6-1 CASSPGQLYNQSQHF TGTGCCAGCAGCCCGGGACAGCTATACAATCAGTCCCAGCATTTT